This TCR beta chain was captured in a study of blood T cell repertoires in COVID-19. Overall study: Sites in the United States, Italy and Spain provided acute and convalescent COVID-19 samples.

Participants' own reports of clinical history determined their cohort assignment. Authors' data handling: Estimated nucleated cell counts came from reference gene primer amplification. Clones were sequenced by immunoSEQ multiplex PCR, and TCRdb holds only the in-frame ones, with some missing. V and J calls and clone size are given by that table; D and trimming were obtained from the DNA. The sample records roughly 230,000 clones, roughly 89% being singletons. Per the germline V gene, CDR1 is LNHDA and CDR2 is SQIVND (reference sequence). Trimming shortened V by 3 bases and J by 6 bases, and 12 bases separated the two germline ends. This CDR3 has 14 amino acids.

Sequencing was carried out using PBMCs or T cells enriched from blood (not recorded which). The rearrangement joins TRBV19 to TRBJ2-1; maybe TRBD1 (7 bases). This clonotype was sampled from a woman in her thirties with acute COVID-19. DNA for the CDR3: TGTGCCAGTAGTATCCAGGGGGAGGCCAATGAGCAGTTCTTC. This translates into CASSIQGEANEQFF.